The clone carrying this TCR beta chain was seen a handful of times. The antigen remains undetermined. With a J-beta primer mix and a sample-barcoded 5' primer, a second PCR ran roughly 6 to 11 cycles. TCRdb called the 5' RACE reads again in MiXCR, with one record for every CDR3 protein. Among fewer than 2 million distinct CDR3 sequences, more than 35% were seen once, and the ten largest hold about 21%. The sample is drawn from a study of blood T cells in healthy people across ages. Study summary: About one barcoded beta molecule per two T cells was captured by template switching.

Study-wide points: Changes seen in expanded clonotypes were possibly confounded by donor CMV status left unknown.

Germline CDR1 SGHAT, CDR2 FQNNGV. The CDR3 is 14 residues long. Sequencing used blood. The rearrangement uses TRBV11-2 and TRBJ2-4; the match to TRBD2 covers 8 bases. The J call could be wrong; TRBJ2-7 is a better fit for the DNA end. This clonotype was obtained from a human donor in good health. CDR3 in DNA: TGTGCCAGCAGCTTAGTTAGCGGGGTTGGCGAGCAGTACTTC. This encodes CASSLVSGVGEQYF.